The 24 T cell receptor beta chains in this list originate from one sample, sequenced in a study of blood T cell repertoires in COVID-19. The method was immunoSEQ multiplex PCR; TCRdb's version includes in-frame clones alone and lacks a portion of them. Here the sample spans roughly 140,000 clones, 84% being singletons. Sequenced material: PBMCs or T cells enriched from blood (not recorded which). These receptors were obtained from a woman aged 45-59 years who had been exposed to COVID-19.

This clone has just a few counts. The chain combines TRBV30 with TRBJ1-6; 7 bases align to TRBD1. Unmatched junction bases numbered 17, after V lost 3 bases and J lost 9 bases. CDR3 length equals 17 residues. The germline V gene encodes CDR1 GTSNPN and CDR2 SVGIG (reference sequence). The CDR3 sequence: CAWRPRGRTGGFSPLHF. In DNA, the CDR3 is TGTGCCTGGAGACCCCGGGGCCGGACAGGCGGATTTTCACCCCTCCACTTT.

This clone was seen a few times. The rearrangement joins TRBV6-2 or TRBV6-3 to TRBJ2-7; D remains unclear. CDR3 length: 14 residues. CDR1 is MNHEY and CDR2 is SVGEGT in the germline V gene. V was trimmed by 3 bases and J by 2 bases, leaving 11 bases between them. For the CDR3, the DNA is TGTGCCAGCAGTTATCGTAACACCGCCTACGAGCAGTACTTC. It specifies CASSYRNTAYEQYF.

This clone was detected a few times. The genes are TRBV19 and TRBJ1-2, with D perhaps TRBD1 (6 bases). The CDR3 runs to 12 residues. V shed 3 bases and J shed 4 bases, with 6 bases lying between them. CDR1 and CDR2 from the germline V gene are LNHDA and SQIVND (reference sequence). Here the CDR3 reads CASSIRGYGYTF. The CDR3 region has the DNA TGTGCCAGTAGTATCAGGGGCTATGGCTACACCTTC.

CDR3 sequence reads: CASSYRGGSSDTQYF. In nucleotides, the CDR3 is TGTGCCAGCAGTTACCGGGGGGGTTCATCGGATACGCAGTATTTT. The chain employs TRBV6-5 and TRBJ2-3; 8 bases are shared with TRBD2. Germline V gives CDR1 MNHEY, CDR2 SVGAGI. The CDR3 runs to 15 residues. Trimming cost V 2 bases and J 6 bases; bases outside gene matches: 7.

Concerning this clone: Different DNA sequences within this sample yield the same CDR3. The chain recombines TRBV18 with TRBJ2-5; D remains ambiguous. Germline V CDR1 and CDR2: KGHSH, LQKENI. Trimming took off 3 bases at V and 5 bases at J, with 7 bases between the two ends. This CDR3 is built from 12 residues. The CDR3 nucleotides are TGTGCCAGCTCACCGCCCGGGGAGACCCAGTACTTC. This gives the protein CASSPPGETQYF. Full variable domain (missing parts from reference TRBV18 and TRBJ2-5): NAGVMQNPRHLVRRRGQEARLRCSPMKGHSHVYWYRQLPEEGLKFMVYLQKENIIDESGMPKERFSAEFPKEGPSILRIQQVVRGDSAAYFCASSPPGETQYFGPGTRLLVL.

This chain uses TRBV29-1 with TRBJ1-5; the D is unclear. This CDR3 is 13 amino acids long. CDR1 SQVTM and CDR2 ANQGSEA come from the germline V gene. Trimming shortened V by 4 bases and J by 0 bases, and 7 bases separated the two germline ends. The CDR3 loop is CSVGGGSNQPQHF. In nucleotides, the CDR3 is TGCAGCGTTGGTGGAGGTAGCAATCAGCCCCAGCATTTT.

Concerning this clone: A junction boundary mismatches the germline segment, possibly from a read error. This chain joins TRBV7-7 and TRBJ2-3; TRBD2 aligns across 11 bases. The CDR3 is 16 residues long. CDR1 is SSHAT and CDR2 is FNYEAQ in the germline V gene (reference sequence). CDR3 bases: TGTGCTAGCAGCTTAGGGCTAGCGGGAGGAGCAGATACGCAGTATTTT. Residues: CASSLGLAGGADTQYF.

The chain employs TRBV18 and TRBJ1-3; D might be TRBD1 (6 bases). V gave up 6 bases and J gave up 2 bases, with 11 bases separating them. The V gene's germline CDR1 is KGHSH and CDR2 LQKENI. This CDR3 is 14 amino acids long. The CDR3 nucleotides read TGTGCCAGCTCCCCGGGACAAACTGGAAACACCATATATTTT. This encodes CASSPGQTGNTIYF.

This clone has a single count. The chain uses TRBV18 and TRBJ1-1; 8 bases fit TRBD1. The germline gives CDR1 KGHSH, CDR2 LQKENI. This CDR3 is built from 17 residues. V trimming: 3 bases; J trimming: 4 bases; junction bases outside the gene matches: 13. Written as DNA, the CDR3 is TGTGCCAGCTCACCCTCAGGGGGCCGGGCTGGGGGCACTGAAGCTTTCTTT. Its translation is CASSPSGGRAGGTEAFF. The full variable domain, its missing parts supplied by reference TRBV18 and TRBJ1-1, is NAGVMQNPRHLVRRRGQEARLRCSPMKGHSHVYWYRQLPEEGLKFMVYLQKENIIDESGMPKERFSAEFPKEGPSILRIQQVVRGDSAAYFCASSPSGGRAGGTEAFFGQGTRLTVV.

This clone appeared a single time. The CDR3 here is CASSLGTGQPSTDTQYF. The CDR3 coding sequence is TGTGCCAGCAGCTTGGGAACGGGACAGCCTAGCACAGATACGCAGTATTTT. This chain uses TRBV5-8 with TRBJ2-3; 7 bases are a match to TRBD1. The trim removed 0 bases at V and 0 bases at J, leaving 7 bases unmatched. This CDR3 is 17 amino acids long. Germline CDR1 reads SGHTS; CDR2 reads YDEGEE.

The chain's CDR3 is CASSYSSYEQYF. CDR3 DNA sequence: TGTGCCAGCAGCTACAGCTCCTACGAGCAGTACTTC. J is TRBJ2-7 and V is TRBV5-6; D ambiguous. The CDR3 is made up of 12 amino acids. Germline assignment: CDR1 SGHDT and CDR2 YYEEEE. Trimming left V 3 bases short and J 0 bases short, with 4 bases between.

CDR3 coding DNA: TGTGCCAGCAGGCTAGCGCGCACAGATACGCAGTATTTT. This gives the protein CASRLARTDTQYF. V gene TRBV2 combines with J gene TRBJ2-3; maybe TRBD2 (6 bases). The CDR3 is 13 residues long. CDR1 SNHLY and CDR2 FYNNEI come from the germline V gene. Trimming left V 6 bases short and J 1 base short, with 8 bases between.

The chain links TRBV6-5 to TRBJ1-2; TRBD1 aligns across 10 bases. This CDR3 contains 15 residues. The V segment lost 7 bases and the J segment 4 bases; nucleotides outside the gene matches: 9. Per the germline V gene, CDR1 is MNHEY and CDR2 is SVGAGI. The CDR3 DNA follows: TGTGCCAGCAAGCCGGGACAGGGGACATCCTATGGCTACACCTTC. It is translated as CASKPGQGTSYGYTF.

The rearrangement joins TRBV27 to TRBJ1-5; 10 nucleotides align to TRBD1. With 2 bases clipped from V and 0 bases from J, the junction kept 7 bases outside the gene matches. CDR1 is MNHEY and CDR2 is SMNVEV in the germline V gene (reference sequence). The CDR3 loop spans 18 amino acids. The CDR3 bases are TGTGCCAGCAGTTTAAGACCGGGACAGGGGCATAGCAATCAGCCCCAGCATTTT. Amino acid sequence: CASSLRPGQGHSNQPQHF.

The V and J genes are TRBV7-3 and TRBJ1-4; D may be TRBD1 (6 bases). Germline V lookup: CDR1 SGHTA, CDR2 FQGTGA. V lost 1 base and J 3 bases, leaving 18 bases between the germline ends. There are 18 residues in the CDR3. The CDR3 region has the DNA TGTGCCAGCAGCTTAATGGTTTCCAAGGGGGTAGCTAATGAAAAACTGTTTTTT. Translating gives CASSLMVSKGVANEKLFF.

CDR3 sequence: CASSFTGVGETQYF. The CDR3 nucleotides are TGCGCCAGCAGCTTTACAGGGGTCGGCGAGACCCAGTACTTC. This chain uses TRBV5-1 with TRBJ2-5, with TRBD1 matching over 7 bases. V lost 2 bases and J lost 5; bases outside the gene matches: 6. CDR3 length equals 14 residues. Per germline, CDR1 SGHRS and CDR2 YFSETQ.

J is TRBJ1-2 and V is TRBV4-3; the match to TRBD1 covers 9 bases. The CDR3 totals 16 residues. Trimming at V came to 2 bases and at J to 8 bases, leaving 12 bases not matched to a gene. Germline loops: CDR1 LGHNA, CDR2 YSLEER. Written as DNA, the CDR3 is TGCGCCAGCAGCCAATTCTCCGGGACAGGGCCGCAGGGCTACACCTTC. This translates into CASSQFSGTGPQGYTF.

This chain joins TRBV10-2 and TRBJ1-1; the D gene is possibly TRBD1 (5 bases). V gave up 2 bases and J gave up 4 bases, with 5 bases separating them. Germline V gives CDR1 WSHSY, CDR2 SAAADI. There are 12 residues in the CDR3. CDR3 in amino acids: CASSERGTEAFF. CDR3 DNA sequence: TGCGCCAGCAGTGAGAGGGGCACTGAAGCTTTCTTT.

This clone is medium-sized within its sample. V and J are TRBV7-9 and TRBJ1-1, with 8 nucleotides matching TRBD1. The ends lost 3 bases at V and 6 bases at J; junction bases unmatched: 6. The CDR3 covers 14 residues. Germline loops: CDR1 SEHNR, CDR2 FQNEAQ (reference sequence). The CDR3 is CASSFQQGDAEAFF. In DNA form, the CDR3 reads TGTGCCAGCAGCTTCCAACAGGGGGACGCTGAAGCTTTCTTT.

This chain links TRBV7-2 with TRBJ2-6, with TRBD2 as a possible D gene (5 bases). Looked up from germline, CDR1 is SGHTA and CDR2 is FQGNSA. Trimming stripped 4 bases from V and 0 bases from J, with 13 bases between. The CDR3 has 17 amino acids. CDR3 DNA: TGTGCCAGCAGCTCCCCCACGGGGTTCTCTGGGGCCAACGTCCTGACTTTC. It specifies CASSSPTGFSGANVLTF.

The rearrangement links TRBV6-5 to TRBJ1-5; 7 bases are a match to TRBD1. V shed 5 bases, J shed 8 bases, and the junction held 9 bases outside the gene matches. CDR3 length equals 14 residues. Germline V gives CDR1 MNHEY, CDR2 SVGAGI. CDR3 region: CASSRLGGAKPQHF. The CDR3 DNA reads as TGTGCCAGCAGTCGGTTAGGGGGCGCGAAGCCCCAGCATTTT.

This sequence joins TRBV20-1 and TRBJ2-2, with D tentatively TRBD2 (5 bases). CDR3 length equals 13 residues. Germline CDR1 is DFQATT and CDR2 is SNEGSKA (reference sequence). V was clipped by 3 bases and J by 7 bases, with 12 bases between them. The CDR3 spells CSASGGVDGELFF. Here the CDR3 DNA reads TGCAGTGCTAGTGGAGGAGTGGACGGGGAGCTGTTTTTT.

This clone was seen only once. CDR3 in amino acids: CASSLEPVETQYF. The CDR3 DNA is TGTGCCAGCAGCTTAGAGCCTGTCGAGACCCAGTACTTC. This rearrangement joins TRBV7-2 to TRBJ2-5, with unresolved D. The germline V gene encodes CDR1 SGHTA and CDR2 FQGNSA. Trimming took off 1 base at V and 5 bases at J, with 8 bases between the two ends. The CDR3 is 13 amino acids.

The genes are TRBV7-9 and TRBJ1-2, with a weak D call TRBD1 (5 bases). The CDR3 length is 13 residues. V lost 4 bases and J 10 bases, leaving 16 bases between the germline ends. Germline-derived CDR1 and CDR2 are SEHNR and FQNEAQ (reference sequence). The DNA of the CDR3 is TGTGCCAGCAGCTCATCTGACAGAGGAATCTACACCTTC. It specifies CASSSSDRGIYTF.